What follows are 3 T cell receptor beta chains derived from one specimen sequenced in a study of Tregs in tolerant kidney transplant recipients. Produced via immunoSEQ multiplex PCR; TCRdb's table is partial and in-frame only. The sample lists around 30,000 clones; about 79% were seen once. These receptors have no identified antigens. Input material: Tregs from blood cultured with allogeneic cells. The receptors originated from a human donor in good health.

This chain joins TRBV30 and TRBJ2-5, with D hard to call. There are 11 residues in the CDR3. Germline CDR1 is GTSNPN and CDR2 is SVGIG (reference sequence). Trimming left V 6 bases short and J 0 bases short, with 5 bases between. CDR3 loop: CACIDQETQYF. The CDR3 DNA sequence: TGTGCCTGCATTGACCAAGAGACCCAGTACTTC. Full variable domain (rest looked up from reference TRBV30 and TRBJ2-5): SQTIHQWPATLVQPVGSPLSLECTVEGTSNPNLYWYRQAAGRGLQLLFYSVGIGQISSEVPQNLSASRPQDRQFILSSKKLLLSDSGFYLCACIDQETQYFGPGTRLLVL.

The rearrangement uses TRBV7-9 and TRBJ2-4; TRBD1 aligns across 7 bases. Per germline, CDR1 SEHNR and CDR2 FQNEAQ (reference sequence). The CDR3 totals 19 residues. The V segment lost 5 bases and the J segment 0 bases; nucleotides outside the gene matches: 16. The CDR3 DNA reads TGTGCCAGCAGCCTGGGACAGACAAGAACCTACGTAGCCAAAAACATTCAGTACTTC. Translated: CASSLGQTRTYVAKNIQYF.

The chain couples TRBV19 to TRBJ2-1; 8 positions agree with TRBD2. Germline V gene lookup returns CDR1 LNHDA and CDR2 SQIVND (reference sequence). Losses at the gene ends were 3 bases for V and 7 bases for J; bases not matched to a gene: 8. The CDR3 sequence is 15 residues long. The CDR3 region has the DNA TGTGCCAGTAGTATGCTTGGACTAGCTGGGAATGAGCAGTTCTTC. Residues: CASSMLGLAGNEQFF.